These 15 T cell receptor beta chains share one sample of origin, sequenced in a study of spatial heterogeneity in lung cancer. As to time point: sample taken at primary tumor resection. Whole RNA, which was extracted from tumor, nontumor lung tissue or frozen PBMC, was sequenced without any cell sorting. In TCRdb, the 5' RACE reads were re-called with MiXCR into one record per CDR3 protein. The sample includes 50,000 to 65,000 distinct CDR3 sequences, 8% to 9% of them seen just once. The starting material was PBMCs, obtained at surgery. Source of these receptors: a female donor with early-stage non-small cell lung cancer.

The chain's CDR3 is CASSSPGDQPQHF. The CDR3 nucleotides read TGTGCCAGCAGTTCCCCGGGAGATCAGCCCCAGCATTTT. The chain uses TRBV28 and TRBJ1-5; D remains ambiguous. The CDR3 is made up of 13 amino acids. Germline-derived CDR1 and CDR2 are MDHEN and SYDVKM. Trimming took off 4 bases at V and 5 bases at J, with 9 bases between the two ends. The whole variable domain, remainder taken from reference TRBV28 and TRBJ1-5, is DVKVTQSSRYLVKRTGEKVFLECVQDMDHENMFWYRQDPGLGLRLIYFSYDVKMKEKGDIPEGYSVSREKKERFSLILESASTNQTSMYLCASSSPGDQPQHFGDGTRLSIL.

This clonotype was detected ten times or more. Here the CDR3 DNA reads TGTGCCATCAGTGCGGGACAGACTTTCAATCAGCCCCAGCATTTT. It encodes CAISAGQTFNQPQHF. The chain recombines TRBV10-3 with TRBJ1-5; 7 bases match TRBD1. The CDR3 is 15 amino acids. Germline V CDR1 and CDR2: ENHRY, SYGVKD. Losses at the gene ends were 4 bases for V and 3 bases for J; bases not matched to a gene: 6.

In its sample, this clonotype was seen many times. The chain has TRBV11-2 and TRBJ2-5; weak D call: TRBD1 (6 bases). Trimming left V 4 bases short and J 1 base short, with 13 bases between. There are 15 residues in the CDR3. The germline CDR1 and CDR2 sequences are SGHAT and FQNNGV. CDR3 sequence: CASSSRTVPQETQYF. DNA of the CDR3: TGTGCCAGCAGCTCCCGGACAGTTCCCCAAGAGACCCAGTACTTC.

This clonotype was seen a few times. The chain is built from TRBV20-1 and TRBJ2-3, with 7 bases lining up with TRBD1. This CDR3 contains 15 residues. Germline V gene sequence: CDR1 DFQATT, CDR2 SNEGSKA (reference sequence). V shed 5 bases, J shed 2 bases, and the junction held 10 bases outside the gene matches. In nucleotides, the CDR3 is TGCAGTGCTCGGGGTACAGGGGCGTCCACAGATACGCAGTATTTT. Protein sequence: CSARGTGASTDTQYF.

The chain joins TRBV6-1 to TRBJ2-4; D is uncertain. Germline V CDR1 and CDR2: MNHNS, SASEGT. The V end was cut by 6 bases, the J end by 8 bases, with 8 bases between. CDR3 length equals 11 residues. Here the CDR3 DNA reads TGTGCCAGCAGCCCCGGGCACATTCAGTACTTC. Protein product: CASSPGHIQYF.

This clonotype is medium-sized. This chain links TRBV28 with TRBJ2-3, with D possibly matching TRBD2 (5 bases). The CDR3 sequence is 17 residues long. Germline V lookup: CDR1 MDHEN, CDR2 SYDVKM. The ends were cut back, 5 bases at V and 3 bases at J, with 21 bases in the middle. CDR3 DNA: TGTGCCAGCAGTCCGTTAAGCGGTTTTAGCGCAACAGATACGCAGTATTTT. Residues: CASSPLSGFSATDTQYF.

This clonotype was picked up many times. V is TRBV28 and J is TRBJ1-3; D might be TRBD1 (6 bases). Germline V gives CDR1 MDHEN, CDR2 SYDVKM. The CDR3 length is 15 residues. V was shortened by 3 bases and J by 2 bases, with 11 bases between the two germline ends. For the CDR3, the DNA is TGTGCCAGCAGTTTGCCCCCAGGGGCTGGAAACACCATATATTTT. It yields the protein CASSLPPGAGNTIYF.

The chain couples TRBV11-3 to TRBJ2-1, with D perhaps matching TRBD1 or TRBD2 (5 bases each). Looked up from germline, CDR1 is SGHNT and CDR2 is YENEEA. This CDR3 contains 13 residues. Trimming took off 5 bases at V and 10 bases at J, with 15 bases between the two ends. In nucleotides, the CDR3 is TGTGCCAGCAGCCCCCGGGGACGGGGCGAGCAGTTCTTC. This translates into CASSPRGRGEQFF.

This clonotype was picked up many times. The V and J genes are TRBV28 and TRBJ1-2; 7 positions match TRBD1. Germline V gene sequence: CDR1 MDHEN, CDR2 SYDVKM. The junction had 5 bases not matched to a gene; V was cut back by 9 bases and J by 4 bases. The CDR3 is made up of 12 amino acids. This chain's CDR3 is CASGTAPYGYTF. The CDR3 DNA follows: TGTGCCAGTGGGACAGCTCCCTATGGCTACACCTTC.

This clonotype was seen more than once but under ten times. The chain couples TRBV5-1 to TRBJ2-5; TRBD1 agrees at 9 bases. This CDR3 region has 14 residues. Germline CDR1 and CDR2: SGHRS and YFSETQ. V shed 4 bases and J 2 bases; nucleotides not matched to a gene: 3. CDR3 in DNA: TGCGCCAGCAGCCCCGACAGGGGGCAAGAGACCCAGTACTTC. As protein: CASSPDRGQETQYF.

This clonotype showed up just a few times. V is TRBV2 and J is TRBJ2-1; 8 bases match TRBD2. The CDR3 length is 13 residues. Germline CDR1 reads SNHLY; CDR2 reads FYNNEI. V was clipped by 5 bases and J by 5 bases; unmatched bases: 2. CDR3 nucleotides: TGTGCCAGCAGTAGGCGGGAGGACAATGAGCAGTTCTTC. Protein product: CASSRREDNEQFF.

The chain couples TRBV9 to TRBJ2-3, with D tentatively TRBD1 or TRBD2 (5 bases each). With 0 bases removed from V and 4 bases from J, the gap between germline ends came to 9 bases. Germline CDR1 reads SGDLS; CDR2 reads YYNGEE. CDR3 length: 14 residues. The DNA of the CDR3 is TGTGCCAGCAGCGTAGGAGTGGGGGCAGATACGCAGTATTTT. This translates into CASSVGVGADTQYF.

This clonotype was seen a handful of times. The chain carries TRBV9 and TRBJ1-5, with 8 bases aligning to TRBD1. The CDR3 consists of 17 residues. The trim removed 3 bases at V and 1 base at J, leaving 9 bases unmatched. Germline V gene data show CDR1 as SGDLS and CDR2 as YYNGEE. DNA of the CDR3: TGTGCCAGCAGCGGAGGGCACGGACAGGGAAGCAATCAGCCCCAGCATTTT. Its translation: CASSGGHGQGSNQPQHF.

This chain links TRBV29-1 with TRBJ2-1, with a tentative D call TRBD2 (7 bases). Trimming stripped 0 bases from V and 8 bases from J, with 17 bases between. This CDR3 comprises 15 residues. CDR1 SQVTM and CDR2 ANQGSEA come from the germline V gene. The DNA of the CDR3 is TGCAGCGTTGAAGACGGCGCGGGGGCGCGGGATGAGCAGTTCTTC. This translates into CSVEDGAGARDEQFF.

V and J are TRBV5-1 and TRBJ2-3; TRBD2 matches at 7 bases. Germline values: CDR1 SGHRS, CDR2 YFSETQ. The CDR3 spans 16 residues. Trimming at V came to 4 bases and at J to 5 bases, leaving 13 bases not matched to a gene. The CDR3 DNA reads TGCGCCAGCAGCCAACTAGGACTAGAGAGAAGAGATACGCAGTATTTT. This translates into CASSQLGLERRDTQYF.